The following is a T cell receptor beta chain sequence with its context. The CDR3 is 15 amino acids. Trimming shortened V by 0 bases and J by 3 bases, and 12 bases separated the two germline ends. Germline V gene data show CDR1 as SGHRS and CDR2 as YFSETQ. The method was immunoSEQ multiplex PCR; TCRdb's version includes in-frame clones alone and lacks a portion of them. The sample lists about 98,000 clones; roughly four fifths were seen once. The sample originates from a study of control samples from healthy donors and cancer patients. The origin of this receptor is a man between 60 and 75 years old in good health. The chain uses TRBV5-1 and TRBJ1-1; D gene unclear. The specimen sequenced was blood. The CDR3 is CASSLESAAYTEAFF. CDR3 sequence (DNA): TGCGCCAGCAGCTTGGAGAGTGCAGCCTACACTGAAGCTTTCTTT.